This T cell receptor beta chain is from a study of blood T cell repertoires in COVID-19. Study details: Samples came from the United States, Italy and Spain, spanning acute and convalescent COVID-19. PBMCs, B-cell-depleted T cells, or T cells provided the cDNA or gDNA that made up the material.

In the original analysis: Reference gene primer amplification in the assay estimated nucleated cell counts. Method: immunoSEQ multiplex PCR; TCRdb's copy keeps in-frame clones and lacks some. V and J calls and clone size are those listed in that table; D and trimming were worked out from the DNA. The sample lists about 3,600 clones; roughly 80% were seen once. Germline CDR1 and CDR2: MGHDK and SYGVNS. This CDR3 contains 14 residues. V lost 4 bases and J 5 bases, leaving 15 bases between the germline ends. Sequencing was done on a sample of peripheral blood. This chain joins TRBV25-1 and TRBJ2-7, with D tentatively TRBD2 (7 bases). The sequence was obtained from a human donor in a cohort sampled during active COVID-19. CDR3: CASSVQWGGHEQYF. In DNA form, the CDR3 reads TGTGCCAGCAGTGTCCAATGGGGGGGCCACGAGCAGTACTTC.